This T cell receptor (beta chain) was retrieved from a study of shared clonotypes between healthy human individuals. Positive CCR7 selection of CD45RO-negative cells yielded the naive CD8 cells, and terminally differentiated effector memory CD45RA+ cells were excluded. Germline CDR1 is MNHEY and CDR2 is SMNVEV (reference sequence). Between the trimmed V and J ends, which lost 6 bases and 7 bases, there was a span of 16 bases. The CDR3 is 14 residues long. Libraries were prepared by immunoSEQ multiplex PCR; TCRdb keeps only in-frame clonotypes and omits some of them. Of around 2.1 million clones in the sample, approximately 94% were seen once. This clone was found once.

The source is a man younger than 35 in good health. Some clones in this sample may be carry-over from other donors' samples. The chain joins TRBV27 to TRBJ2-1, with a weak D call TRBD2 (5 bases). The sample comprised naive CD8+ T cells from PBMCs. The CDR3 sequence: CASRVGLRVNEQFF. DNA of the CDR3: TGTGCCAGCAGGGTGGGGTTGAGGGTGAATGAGCAGTTCTTC.